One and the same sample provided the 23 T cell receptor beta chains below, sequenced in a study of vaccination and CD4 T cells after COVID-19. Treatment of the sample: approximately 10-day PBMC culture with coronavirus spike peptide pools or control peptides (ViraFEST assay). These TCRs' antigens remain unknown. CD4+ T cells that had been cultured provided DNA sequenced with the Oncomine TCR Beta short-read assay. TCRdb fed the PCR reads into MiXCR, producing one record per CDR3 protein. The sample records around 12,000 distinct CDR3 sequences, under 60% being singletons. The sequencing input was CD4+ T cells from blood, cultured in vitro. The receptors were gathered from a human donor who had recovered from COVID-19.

The CDR3: CSAIPRANEQFF. DNA for the CDR3: TGCAGTGCTATTCCAAGGGCGAATGAGCAGTTCTTC. J is TRBJ2-1 and V is TRBV20-1; no definite D call. The V gene's germline CDR1 is DFQATT and CDR2 SNEGSKA (reference sequence). V gave up 4 bases and J gave up 7 bases, with 11 bases separating them. The CDR3 has 12 amino acids.

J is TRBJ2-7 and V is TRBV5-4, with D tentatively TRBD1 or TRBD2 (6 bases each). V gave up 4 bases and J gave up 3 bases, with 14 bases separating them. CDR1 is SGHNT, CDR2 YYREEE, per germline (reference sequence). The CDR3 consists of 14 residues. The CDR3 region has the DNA TGTGCCAGCAGCAACGGGGGCTTAGGCTACGAGCAGTACTTC. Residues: CASSNGGLGYEQYF.

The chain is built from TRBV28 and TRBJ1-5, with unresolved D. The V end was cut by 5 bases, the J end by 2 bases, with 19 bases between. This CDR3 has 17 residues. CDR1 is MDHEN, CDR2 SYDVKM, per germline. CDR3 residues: CASSPPAGSRGNQPQHF. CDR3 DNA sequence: TGTGCCAGCAGTCCGCCGGCGGGATCGAGGGGCAATCAGCCCCAGCATTTT. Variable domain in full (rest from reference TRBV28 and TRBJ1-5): DVKVTQSSRYLVKRTGEKVFLECVQDMDHENMFWYRQDPGLGLRLIYFSYDVKMKEKGDIPEGYSVSREKKERFSLILESASTNQTSMYLCASSPPAGSRGNQPQHFGDGTRLSIL.

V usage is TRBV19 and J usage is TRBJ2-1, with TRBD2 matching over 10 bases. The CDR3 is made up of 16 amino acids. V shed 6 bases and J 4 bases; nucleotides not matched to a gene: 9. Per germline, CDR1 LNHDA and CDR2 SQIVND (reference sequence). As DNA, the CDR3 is TGTGCCAGTAGCCCTATTCGGACTAGCGGATACAATGAGCAGTTCTTC. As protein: CASSPIRTSGYNEQFF.

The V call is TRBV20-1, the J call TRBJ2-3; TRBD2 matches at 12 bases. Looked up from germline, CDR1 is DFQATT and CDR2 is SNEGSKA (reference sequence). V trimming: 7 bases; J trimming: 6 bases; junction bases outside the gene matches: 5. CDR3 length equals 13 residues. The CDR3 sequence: CSGRTSGMDTQYF. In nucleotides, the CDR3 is TGCAGTGGCAGGACTAGCGGGATGGATACGCAGTATTTT.

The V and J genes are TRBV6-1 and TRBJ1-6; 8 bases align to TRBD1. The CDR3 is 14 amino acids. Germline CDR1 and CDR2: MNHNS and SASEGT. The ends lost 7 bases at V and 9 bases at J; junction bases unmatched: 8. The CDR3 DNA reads TGTGCCAGCATCCTAGACAGGGGAGGTTCACCCCTCCACTTT. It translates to CASILDRGGSPLHF.

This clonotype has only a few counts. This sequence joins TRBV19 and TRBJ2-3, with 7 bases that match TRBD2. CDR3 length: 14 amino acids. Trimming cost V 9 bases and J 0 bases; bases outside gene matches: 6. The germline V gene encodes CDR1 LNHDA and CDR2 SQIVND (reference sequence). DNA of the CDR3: TGTGCCAGCACCGGACTAGGCAGCACAGATACGCAGTATTTT. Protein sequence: CASTGLGSTDTQYF.

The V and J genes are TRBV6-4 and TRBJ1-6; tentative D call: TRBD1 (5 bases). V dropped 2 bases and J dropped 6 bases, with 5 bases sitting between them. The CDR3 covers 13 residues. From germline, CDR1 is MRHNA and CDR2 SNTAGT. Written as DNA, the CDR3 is TGTGCCAGCAGTGACAGGGGTAATTCACCCCTCCACTTT. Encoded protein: CASSDRGNSPLHF.

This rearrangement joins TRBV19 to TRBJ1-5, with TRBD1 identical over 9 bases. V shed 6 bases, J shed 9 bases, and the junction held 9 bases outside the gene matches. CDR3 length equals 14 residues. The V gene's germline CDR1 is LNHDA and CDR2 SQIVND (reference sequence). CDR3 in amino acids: CASRDRGGKPPQHF. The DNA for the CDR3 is TGTGCCAGTAGGGACAGGGGTGGAAAACCGCCCCAGCATTTT. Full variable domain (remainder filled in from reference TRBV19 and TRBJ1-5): DGGITQSPKYLFRKEGQNVTLSCEQNLNHDAMYWYRQDPGQGLRLIYYSQIVNDFQKGDIAEGYSVSREKKESFPLTVTSAQKNPTAFYLCASRDRGGKPPQHFGDGTRLSIL.

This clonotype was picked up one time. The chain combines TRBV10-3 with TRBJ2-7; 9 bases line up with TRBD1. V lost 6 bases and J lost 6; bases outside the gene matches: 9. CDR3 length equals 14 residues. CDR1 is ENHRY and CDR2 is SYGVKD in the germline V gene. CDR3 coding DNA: TGTGCCATCAGCCCATCAGGACAGGGGCGCGAGCAGTACTTC. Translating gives CAISPSGQGREQYF.

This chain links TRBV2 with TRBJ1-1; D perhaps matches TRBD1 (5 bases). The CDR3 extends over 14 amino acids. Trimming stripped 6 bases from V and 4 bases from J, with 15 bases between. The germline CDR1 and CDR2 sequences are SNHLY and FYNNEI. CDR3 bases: TGTGCCAGCAGCCGGGATGGGGGATCCACTGAAGCTTTCTTT. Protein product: CASSRDGGSTEAFF. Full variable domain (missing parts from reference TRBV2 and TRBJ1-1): EPEVTQTPSHQVTQMGQEVILRCVPISNHLYFYWYRQILGQKVEFLVSFYNNEISEKSEIFDDQFSVERPDGSNFTLKIRSTKLEDSAMYFCASSRDGGSTEAFFGQGTRLTVV.

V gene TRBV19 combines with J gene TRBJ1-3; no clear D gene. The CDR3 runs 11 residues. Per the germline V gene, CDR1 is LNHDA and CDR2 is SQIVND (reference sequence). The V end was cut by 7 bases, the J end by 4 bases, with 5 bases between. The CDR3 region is CASKGGNTIYF. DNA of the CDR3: TGTGCCAGTAAAGGAGGAAACACCATATATTTT.

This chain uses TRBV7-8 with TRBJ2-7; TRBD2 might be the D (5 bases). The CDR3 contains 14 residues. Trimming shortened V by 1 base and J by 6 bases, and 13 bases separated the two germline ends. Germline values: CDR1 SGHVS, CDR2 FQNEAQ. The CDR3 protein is CASSLEGKGGEQYF. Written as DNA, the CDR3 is TGTGCCAGCAGCTTAGAAGGGAAAGGAGGCGAGCAGTACTTC.

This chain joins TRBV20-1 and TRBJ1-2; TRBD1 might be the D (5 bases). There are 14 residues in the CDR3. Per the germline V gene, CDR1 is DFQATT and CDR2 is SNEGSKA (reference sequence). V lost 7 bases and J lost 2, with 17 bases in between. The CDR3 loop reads CSGTYMGGNYGYTF. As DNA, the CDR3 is TGCAGTGGGACATACATGGGTGGAAACTATGGCTACACCTTC.

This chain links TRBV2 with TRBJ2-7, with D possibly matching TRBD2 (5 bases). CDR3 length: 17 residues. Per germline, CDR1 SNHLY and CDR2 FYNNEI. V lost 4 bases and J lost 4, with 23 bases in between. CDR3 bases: TGTGCCAGCAGTGCTATGGTCCTGGGAGAGTGGGTATACGAGCAGTACTTC. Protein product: CASSAMVLGEWVYEQYF.

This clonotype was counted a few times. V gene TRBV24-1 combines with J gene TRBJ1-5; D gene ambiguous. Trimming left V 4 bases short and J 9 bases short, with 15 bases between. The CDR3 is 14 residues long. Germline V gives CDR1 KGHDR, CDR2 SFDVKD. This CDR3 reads CATSDQGSQRPQHF. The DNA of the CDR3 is TGTGCCACCAGTGACCAAGGGAGCCAACGGCCCCAGCATTTT.

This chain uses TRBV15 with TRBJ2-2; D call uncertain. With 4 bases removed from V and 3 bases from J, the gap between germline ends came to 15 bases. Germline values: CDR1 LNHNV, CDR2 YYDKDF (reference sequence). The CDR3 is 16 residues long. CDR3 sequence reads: CATSIGWSYYTGELFF. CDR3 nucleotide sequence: TGTGCCACCAGCATAGGTTGGTCCTACTACACCGGGGAGCTGTTTTTT. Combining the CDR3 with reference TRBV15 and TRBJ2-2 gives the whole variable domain DAMVIQNPRYQVTQFGKPVTLSCSQTLNHNVMYWYQQKSSQAPKLLFHYYDKDFNNEADTPDNFQSRRPNTSFCFLDIRSPGLGDTAMYLCATSIGWSYYTGELFFGEGSRLTVL.

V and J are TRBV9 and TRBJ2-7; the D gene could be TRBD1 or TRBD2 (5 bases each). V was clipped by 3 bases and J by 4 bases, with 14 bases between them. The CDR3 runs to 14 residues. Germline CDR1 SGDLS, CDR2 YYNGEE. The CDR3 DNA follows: TGTGCCAGCAGCGCCCCCGGGACGCAATACGAGCAGTACTTC. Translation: CASSAPGTQYEQYF.

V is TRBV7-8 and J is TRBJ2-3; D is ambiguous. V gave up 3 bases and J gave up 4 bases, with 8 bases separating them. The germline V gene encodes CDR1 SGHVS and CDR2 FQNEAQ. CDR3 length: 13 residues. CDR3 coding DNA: TGTGCCAGCAGCTTTTTGGCCCCAGATACGCAGTATTTT. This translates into CASSFLAPDTQYF.

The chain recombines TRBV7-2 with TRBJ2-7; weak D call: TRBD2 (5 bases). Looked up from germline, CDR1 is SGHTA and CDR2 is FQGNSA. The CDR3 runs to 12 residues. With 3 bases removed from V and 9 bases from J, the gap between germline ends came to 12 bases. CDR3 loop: CASSLEAERQYF. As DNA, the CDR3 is TGTGCCAGCAGCTTGGAGGCGGAGCGGCAGTACTTC.

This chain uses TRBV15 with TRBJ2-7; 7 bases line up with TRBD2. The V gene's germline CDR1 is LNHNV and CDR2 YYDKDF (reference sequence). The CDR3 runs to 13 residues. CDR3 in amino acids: CATSRSLMAGAHV. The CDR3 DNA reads TGTGCCACCAGCAGATCCCTAATGGCGGGAGCTCACGTC.

Here the CDR3 reads CASSADRAANEQFF. The CDR3 nucleotides read TGTGCCAGCAGTGCGGACAGGGCGGCGAATGAGCAGTTCTTC. This chain uses TRBV6-4 with TRBJ2-1; 8 nucleotides agree with TRBD1. The CDR3 covers 14 residues. After removal of 4 bases from V and 7 bases from J, the junction contained 6 bases not matched to a gene. Germline V gene lookup returns CDR1 MRHNA and CDR2 SNTAGT.

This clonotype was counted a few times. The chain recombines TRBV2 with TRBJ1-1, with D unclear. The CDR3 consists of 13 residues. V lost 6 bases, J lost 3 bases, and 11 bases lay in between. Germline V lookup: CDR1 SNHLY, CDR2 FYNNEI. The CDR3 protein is CASSRTEYTEAFF. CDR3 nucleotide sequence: TGTGCCAGCAGCAGGACGGAATACACTGAAGCTTTCTTT.